This TCR beta chain originates from a study of T cell responses to AZD1222 COVID-19 vaccine. Study results and limitations: Repertoire sampling occurred only after the peak T cell response. Close to half of all spike-specific TCRs reportedly target regions of the variants that are unmutated. Baseline seropositives among AZD1222 recipients totaled only five or six.

Note on this clone: Its antigen is still unknown.

The CDR3 loop spans 15 amino acids. Trimming at V came to 6 bases and at J to 12 bases, leaving 14 bases not matched to a gene. Germline V CDR1 and CDR2: MNHEY, SMNVEV (reference sequence). Sequencing was performed with immunoSEQ multiplex PCR; in TCRdb, only in-frame clones are kept and a portion is missing. This table has 70,000 to 90,000 clones, 70% to 85% appearing once. This chain joins TRBV27 and TRBJ2-1; TRBD2 agrees at 10 bases. The sample in question was peripheral blood, obtained on day 0 of AZD1222 vaccination. This receptor was obtained from an adult in good health. Here the CDR3 reads CASSPGGSGRAGQFF. The CDR3 DNA follows: TGTGCCAGCAGCCCCGGAGGGAGCGGGAGGGCGGGGCAGTTCTTC.